This section outlines one TCR beta chain sequence together with its context. Seattle patients were enrolled while actively infected and followed longitudinally. Germline CDR1 and CDR2: DFQATT and SNEGSKA (reference sequence). CDR3 length equals 13 residues. V was pared by 3 bases and J by 1 base, with 9 bases between. The entry originates in a study of blood T cell repertoires in COVID-19. The table came from immunoSEQ multiplex PCR; TCRdb's copy has only in-frame clones and leaves some out. The sample contains roughly 210,000 clones, 80% to 90% of which appear only once. The sample was peripheral blood. The clonotype originates from a woman over 75 with COVID-19, enrolled during active disease. V is TRBV20-1 and J is TRBJ1-1; D is undetermined. The CDR3 DNA follows: TGCAGTGCTAGTGTTGAGTGGAACACTGAAGCTTTCTTT. It codes for CSASVEWNTEAFF.